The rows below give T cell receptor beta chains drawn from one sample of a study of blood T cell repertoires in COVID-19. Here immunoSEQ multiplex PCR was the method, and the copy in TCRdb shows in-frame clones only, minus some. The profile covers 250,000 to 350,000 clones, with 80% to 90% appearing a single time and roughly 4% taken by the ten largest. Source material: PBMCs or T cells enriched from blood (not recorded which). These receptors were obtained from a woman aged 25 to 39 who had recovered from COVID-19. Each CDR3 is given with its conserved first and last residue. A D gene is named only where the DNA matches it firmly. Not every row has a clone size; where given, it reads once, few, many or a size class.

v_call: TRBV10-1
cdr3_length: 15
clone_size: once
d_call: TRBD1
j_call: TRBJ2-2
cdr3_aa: CASSVVAGGTGELFF
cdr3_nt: TGCGCCAGCAGTGTGGTGGCAGGGGGAACCGGGGAGCTGTTTTTT

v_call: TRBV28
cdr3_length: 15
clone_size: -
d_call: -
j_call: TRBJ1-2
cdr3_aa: CASSFAPQEGNGYTF
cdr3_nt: TGTGCCAGCAGTTTTGCCCCACAGGAGGGCAATGGCTACACCTTC

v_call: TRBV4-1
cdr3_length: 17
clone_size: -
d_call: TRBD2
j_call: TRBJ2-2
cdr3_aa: CASSPTSGGANTGELFF
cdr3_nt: TGCGCCAGCAGCCCGACTAGCGGGGGGGCCAACACCGGGGAGCTGTTTTTT

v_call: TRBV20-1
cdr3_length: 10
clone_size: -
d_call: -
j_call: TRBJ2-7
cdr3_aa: CSARRTEQYF
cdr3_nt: TGCAGTGCCCGTCGGACAGAGCAGTACTTC

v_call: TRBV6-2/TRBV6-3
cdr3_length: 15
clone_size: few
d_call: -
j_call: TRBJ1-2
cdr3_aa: CASSYSGTTHYFYTF
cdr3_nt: TGTGCCAGCAGTTACTCCGGGACAACCCACTACTTCTACACCTTC

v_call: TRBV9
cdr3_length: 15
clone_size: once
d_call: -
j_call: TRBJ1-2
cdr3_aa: CASSPNAQGNYGYTF
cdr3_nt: TGTGCCAGCAGCCCAAATGCACAGGGTAACTATGGCTACACCTTC

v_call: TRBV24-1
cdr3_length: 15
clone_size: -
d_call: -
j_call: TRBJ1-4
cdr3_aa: CATSDPRREVEKLFF
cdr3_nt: TGTGCCACCAGTGATCCCCGCAGGGAGGTTGAAAAACTGTTTTTT

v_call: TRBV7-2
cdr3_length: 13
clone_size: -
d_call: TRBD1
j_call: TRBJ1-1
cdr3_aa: CASSPGQGRLAFF
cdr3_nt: TGTGCCAGCAGCCCGGGACAGGGCCGCTTGGCTTTCTTT

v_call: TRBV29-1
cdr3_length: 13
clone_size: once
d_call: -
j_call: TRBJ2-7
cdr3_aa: CSVAGGKTYEQYF
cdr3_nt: TGCAGCGTTGCAGGAGGCAAGACCTACGAGCAGTACTTC

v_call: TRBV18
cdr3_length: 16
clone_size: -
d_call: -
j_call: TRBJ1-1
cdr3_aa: CASSPVVTTVNTEAFF
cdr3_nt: TGTGCCAGCTCACCGGTTGTCACCACTGTGAACACTGAAGCTTTCTTT

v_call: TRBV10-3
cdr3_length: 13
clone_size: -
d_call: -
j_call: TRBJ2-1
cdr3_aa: CAIKQGIDNEQFF
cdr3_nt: TGTGCCATCAAACAGGGTATCGACAATGAGCAGTTCTTC

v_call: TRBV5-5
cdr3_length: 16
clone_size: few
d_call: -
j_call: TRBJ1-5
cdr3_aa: CASSLGQDPSIQPQHF
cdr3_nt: TGTGCCAGCAGCTTGGGACAGGATCCCTCCATTCAGCCCCAGCATTTT

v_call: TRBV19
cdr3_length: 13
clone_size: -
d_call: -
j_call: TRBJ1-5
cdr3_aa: CASSIALNQPQHF
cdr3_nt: TGTGCCAGTAGTATCGCGCTCAATCAGCCCCAGCATTTT

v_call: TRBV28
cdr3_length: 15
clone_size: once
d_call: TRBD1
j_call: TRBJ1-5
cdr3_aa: CAKVVKGATNQPQHF
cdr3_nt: TGTGCCAAGGTGGTGAAGGGGGCAACCAATCAGCCCCAGCATTTT

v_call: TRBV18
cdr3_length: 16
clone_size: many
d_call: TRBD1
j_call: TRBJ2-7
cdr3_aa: CASSRTGTESSYEQYF
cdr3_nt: TGTGCCAGCTCACGTACAGGGACAGAGAGCTCCTACGAGCAGTACTTC

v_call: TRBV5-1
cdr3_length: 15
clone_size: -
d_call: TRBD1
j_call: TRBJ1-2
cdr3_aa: CASSLGGTGFYGYTF
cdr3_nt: TGCGCCAGCAGCTTGGGTGGGACAGGTTTCTATGGCTACACCTTC

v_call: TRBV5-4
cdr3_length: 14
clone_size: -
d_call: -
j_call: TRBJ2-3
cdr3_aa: CASSLAAPSDTQYF
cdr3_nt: TGTGCCAGCAGCTTAGCAGCGCCTTCAGATACGCAGTATTTT

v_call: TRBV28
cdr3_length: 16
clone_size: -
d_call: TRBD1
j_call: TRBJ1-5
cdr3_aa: CASSGGDRGSNQPQHF
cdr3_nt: TGTGCCAGCAGTGGGGGGGACAGGGGGTCAAATCAGCCCCAGCATTTT

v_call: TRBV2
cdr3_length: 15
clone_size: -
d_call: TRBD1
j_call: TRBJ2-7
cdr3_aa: CASSLTGESSYEQYF
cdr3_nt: TGTGCCAGCAGTTTGACAGGGGAGAGCTCCTACGAGCAGTACTTC

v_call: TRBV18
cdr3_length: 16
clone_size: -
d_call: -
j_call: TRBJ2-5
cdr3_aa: CASSPLGTMGAETQYF
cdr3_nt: TGTGCCAGCTCACCTCTCGGGACCATGGGGGCTGAGACCCAGTACTTC

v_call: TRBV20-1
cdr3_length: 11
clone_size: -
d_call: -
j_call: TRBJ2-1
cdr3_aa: CGAPWLSEQFF
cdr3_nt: TGTGGGGCCCCATGGTTAAGTGAGCAGTTCTTC

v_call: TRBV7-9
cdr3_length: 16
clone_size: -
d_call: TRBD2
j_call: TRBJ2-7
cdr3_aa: CASSPSLASGVYEQYF
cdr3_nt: TGTGCCAGCAGCCCAAGCCTGGCTAGCGGGGTTTACGAGCAGTACTTC

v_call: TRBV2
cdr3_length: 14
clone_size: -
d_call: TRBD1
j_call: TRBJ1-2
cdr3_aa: CASLRDRGHYGYTF
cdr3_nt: TGTGCCAGCCTCCGGGACAGGGGTCACTATGGCTACACCTTC

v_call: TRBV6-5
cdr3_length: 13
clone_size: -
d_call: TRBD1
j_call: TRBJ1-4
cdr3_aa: CASSPTGVEKLFF
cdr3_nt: TGTGCCAGCAGCCCGACAGGGGTTGAAAAACTGTTTTTT

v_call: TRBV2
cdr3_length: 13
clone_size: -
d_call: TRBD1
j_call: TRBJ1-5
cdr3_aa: CASSRDSNQPQHF
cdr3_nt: TGTGCCAGCAGCCGGGACAGTAATCAGCCCCAGCATTTT

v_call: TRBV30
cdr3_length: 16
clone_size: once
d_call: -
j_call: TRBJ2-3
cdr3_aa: CAWSTPQGMGTDTQYF
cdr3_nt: TGTGCCTGGAGTACGCCTCAGGGAATGGGCACAGATACGCAGTATTTT

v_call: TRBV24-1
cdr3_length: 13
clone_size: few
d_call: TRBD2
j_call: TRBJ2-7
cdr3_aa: CATSTSGHYEQYF
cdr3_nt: TGTGCCACCAGTACTAGCGGGCACTACGAGCAGTACTTC

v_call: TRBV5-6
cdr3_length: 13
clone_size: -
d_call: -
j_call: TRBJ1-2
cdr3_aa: CASSLGYRDGYTF
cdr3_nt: TGTGCCAGCAGCTTGGGGTACCGGGATGGCTACACCTTC

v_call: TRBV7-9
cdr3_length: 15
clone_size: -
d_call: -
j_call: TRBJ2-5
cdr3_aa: CASSLGAGGQETQYF
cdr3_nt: TGTGCCAGCAGCTTAGGGGCCGGGGGCCAAGAGACCCAGTACTTC

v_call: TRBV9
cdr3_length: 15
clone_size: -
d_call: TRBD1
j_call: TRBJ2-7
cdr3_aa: CASSVEGQGAYEQYF
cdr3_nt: TGTGCCAGCAGCGTAGAGGGACAGGGGGCCTACGAGCAGTACTTC

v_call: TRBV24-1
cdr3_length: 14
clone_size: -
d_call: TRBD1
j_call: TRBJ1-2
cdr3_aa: CATRGTGVADGYTF
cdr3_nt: TGTGCCACCAGGGGGACAGGGGTGGCCGATGGCTACACCTTC

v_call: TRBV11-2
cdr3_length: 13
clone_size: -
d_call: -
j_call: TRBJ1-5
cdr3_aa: CASSLGVWQPQHF
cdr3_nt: TGTGCCAGCAGCTTGGGAGTTTGGCAGCCCCAGCATTTT

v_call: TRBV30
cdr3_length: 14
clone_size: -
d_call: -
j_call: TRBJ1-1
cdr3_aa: CAWNLLGMNTEAFF
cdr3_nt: TGTGCCTGGAACTTGCTCGGGATGAACACTGAAGCTTTCTTT

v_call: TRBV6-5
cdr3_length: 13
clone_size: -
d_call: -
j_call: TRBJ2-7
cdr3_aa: CASSSGTPYEQYF
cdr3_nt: TGTGCCAGCAGTTCGGGAACTCCTTACGAGCAGTACTTC

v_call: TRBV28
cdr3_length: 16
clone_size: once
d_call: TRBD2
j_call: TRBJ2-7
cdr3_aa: CASSLGWGGPTYEQYF
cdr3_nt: TGTGCCAGCAGCCTCGGGTGGGGAGGGCCCACCTACGAGCAGTACTTC

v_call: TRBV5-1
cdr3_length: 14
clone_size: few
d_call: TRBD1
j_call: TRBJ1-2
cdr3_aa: CASSPTGTGTGYTF
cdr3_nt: TGCGCCAGCAGCCCGACCGGGACAGGGACTGGCTACACCTTC

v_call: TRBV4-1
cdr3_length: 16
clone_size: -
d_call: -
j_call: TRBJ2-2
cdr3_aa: CASSQAVLGGDGELFF
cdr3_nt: TGCGCCAGCAGCCAAGCGGTTTTGGGCGGGGACGGGGAGCTGTTTTTT

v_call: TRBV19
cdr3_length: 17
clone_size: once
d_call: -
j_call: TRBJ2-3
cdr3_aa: CASTHNQTVLRTDTQYF
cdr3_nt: TGTGCCAGTACCCATAACCAGACAGTCCTCCGCACAGATACGCAGTATTTT

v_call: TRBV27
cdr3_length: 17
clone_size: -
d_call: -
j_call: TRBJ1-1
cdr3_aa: CASSLRGDTTMNTEAFF
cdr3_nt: TGTGCCAGCAGTTTAAGAGGGGACACGACCATGAACACTGAAGCTTTCTTT

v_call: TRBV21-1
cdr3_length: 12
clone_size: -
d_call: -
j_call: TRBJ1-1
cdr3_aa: CASTHLQGKAFF
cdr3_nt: TGTGCCAGCACCCACCTACAGGGAAAAGCTTTCTTT

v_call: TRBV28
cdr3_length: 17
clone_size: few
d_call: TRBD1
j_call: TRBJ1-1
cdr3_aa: CASSLFTGTGANTEAFF
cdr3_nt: TGTGCCAGCAGTTTATTTACCGGGACAGGGGCTAACACTGAAGCTTTCTTT

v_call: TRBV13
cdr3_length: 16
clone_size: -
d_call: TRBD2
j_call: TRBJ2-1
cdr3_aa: CASSSRTSGGYNEQFF
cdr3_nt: TGTGCCAGCAGCTCTAGGACTAGCGGGGGCTACAATGAGCAGTTCTTC

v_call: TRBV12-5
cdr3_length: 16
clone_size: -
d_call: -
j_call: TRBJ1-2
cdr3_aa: CASGLVQGEGNYGYTF
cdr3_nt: TGTGCTAGTGGTTTGGTACAGGGTGAGGGAAACTATGGCTACACCTTC

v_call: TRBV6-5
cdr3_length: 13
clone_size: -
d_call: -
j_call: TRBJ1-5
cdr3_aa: CASSQGFGQPQHF
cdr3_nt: TGTGCCAGCAGCCAGGGGTTCGGGCAGCCCCAGCATTTT

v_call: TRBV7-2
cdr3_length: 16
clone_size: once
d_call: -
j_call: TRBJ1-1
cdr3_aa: CASSLARVGKGTEAFF
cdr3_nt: TGTGCCAGCAGCTTAGCGAGAGTGGGAAAGGGGACTGAAGCTTTCTTT

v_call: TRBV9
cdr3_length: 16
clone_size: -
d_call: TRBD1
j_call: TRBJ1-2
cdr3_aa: CASSVGFVGQGDGYTF
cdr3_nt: TGTGCCAGCAGCGTAGGATTTGTCGGACAGGGGGATGGCTACACCTTC

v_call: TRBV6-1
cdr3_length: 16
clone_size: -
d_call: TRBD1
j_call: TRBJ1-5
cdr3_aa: CASSEEEGQGFQPQHF
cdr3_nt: TGTGCCAGCAGTGAAGAAGAGGGACAGGGGTTCCAGCCCCAGCATTTT